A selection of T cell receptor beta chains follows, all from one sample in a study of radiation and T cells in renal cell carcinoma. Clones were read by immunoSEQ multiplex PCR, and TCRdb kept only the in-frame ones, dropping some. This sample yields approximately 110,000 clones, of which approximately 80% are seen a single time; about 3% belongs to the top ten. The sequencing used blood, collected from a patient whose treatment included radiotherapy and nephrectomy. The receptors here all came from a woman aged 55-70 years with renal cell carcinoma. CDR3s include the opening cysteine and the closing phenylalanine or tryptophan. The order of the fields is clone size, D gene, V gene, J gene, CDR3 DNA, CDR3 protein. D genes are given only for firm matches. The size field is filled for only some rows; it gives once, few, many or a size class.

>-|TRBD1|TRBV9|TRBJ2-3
TGTGCCAGCAGCGTAGCGGGACAGGGGATAGATACGCAGTATTTT
CASSVAGQGIDTQYF
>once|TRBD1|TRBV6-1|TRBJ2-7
TGTGCCAGCAGTGGGACAGGGAGCTCCTACGAGCAGTACTTC
CASSGTGSSYEQYF
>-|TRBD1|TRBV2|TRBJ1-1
TGTGCCAGCAGAACCGGGACAGTGATGAACACTGAAGCTTTCTTT
CASRTGTVMNTEAFF
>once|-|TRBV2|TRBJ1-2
TGTGCCAGCAGGGACTTTAGCTATGGCTACACCTTC
CASRDFSYGYTF
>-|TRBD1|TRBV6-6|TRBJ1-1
TGTGCCAGCAGCGACACAGGGGTACCTGAAGCTTTCTTT
CASSDTGVPEAFF
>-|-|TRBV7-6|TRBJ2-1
TGTGCCAGCAGCCCACCCTCGGGACACAATGAGCAGTTCTTC
CASSPPSGHNEQFF
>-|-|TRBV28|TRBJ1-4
TGTGCCAGCACTCCAGCCTTACAGGGTATAGGGGAAAAACTGTTTTTT
CASTPALQGIGEKLFF
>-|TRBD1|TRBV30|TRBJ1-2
TGTGCCTGGAGTGCACAGGGGTATGGCTACACCTTC
CAWSAQGYGYTF
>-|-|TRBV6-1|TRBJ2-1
TGTGCCAGCAGTGAAAAAACTAGCTTTTCCTACAATGAGCAGTTCTTC
CASSEKTSFSYNEQFF
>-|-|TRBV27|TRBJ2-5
TGTGCCAGCAGTTACCTCGGCGGGGTCAGGGAGACCCAGTACTTC
CASSYLGGVRETQYF
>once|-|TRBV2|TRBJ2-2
TGTGCCAGCAGTAGATTTCCCCAGGGTCCCTCCCCCGGGGAGCTGTTTTTT
CASSRFPQGPSPGELFF
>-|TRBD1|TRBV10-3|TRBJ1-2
TGTGCCATCAGTGAAACAGGGGACTATGGCTACACCTTC
CAISETGDYGYTF
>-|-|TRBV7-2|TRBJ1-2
TGTGCCAGCAGCTTATCCCCAGGGGATGGCTACACCTTC
CASSLSPGDGYTF
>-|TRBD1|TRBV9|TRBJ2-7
TGTGCCAGCCGCGACAGGGTTAAAACCTCCTACGAGCAGTACTTC
CASRDRVKTSYEQYF
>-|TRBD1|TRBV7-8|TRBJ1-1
TGTGCCAGCAGCACCACAGGGGTGGAAACTGAAGCTTTCTTT
CASSTTGVETEAFF
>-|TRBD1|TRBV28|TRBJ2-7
TGTGCCAGCGGGACAGGGGGGTCCTACGAGCAGTACTTC
CASGTGGSYEQYF
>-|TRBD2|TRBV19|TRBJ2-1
TGTGCCAGCACTAGCGGGAGAGGCTCCTACAATGAGCAGTTCTTC
CASTSGRGSYNEQFF
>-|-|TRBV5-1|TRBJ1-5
TGCGCCAGCAGCCAGGAACCGGGGCAGCCCCAGCATTTT
CASSQEPGQPQHF
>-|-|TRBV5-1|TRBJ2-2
TGCGCCAGCAGCCACAGGGCGCTCCCGGGCACCGGGGAGCTGTTTTTT
CASSHRALPGTGELFF
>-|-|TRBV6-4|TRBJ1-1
TGTGCCAGCAGAATCAGGGAGAACACTGAAGCTTTCTTT
CASRIRENTEAFF
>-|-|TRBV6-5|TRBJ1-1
TGTGCCAGCAGTTACTCGACCGTCACTGAAGCTTTCTTT
CASSYSTVTEAFF
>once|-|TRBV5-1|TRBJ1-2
TGCGCCAGCAGCTTGCTAGGGACGCCACTCTTC
CASSLLGTPLF
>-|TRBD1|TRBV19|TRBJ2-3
TGTGCCAGTAGTATAGGGGCCGGGACAGGGGGCTTAGGGCAGTATTTT
CASSIGAGTGGLGQYF
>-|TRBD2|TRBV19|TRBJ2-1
TGTGCCAGTAGTCCCAGCGGGAGGGCCGTTGAGCAGTTCTTC
CASSPSGRAVEQFF
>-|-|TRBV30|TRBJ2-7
TGTGCCTGGAACCACTCCCCAGGGCCCTACGAGCAGTACTTC
CAWNHSPGPYEQYF
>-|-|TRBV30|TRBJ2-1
TGTGCCTGGAGTTTCGGACCCAATCAGTTCTTC
CAWSFGPNQFF
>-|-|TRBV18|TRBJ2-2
TGTGCCAGCTCCCGGGGTGGAGCGGCGAACACCGGGGAGCTGTTTTTT
CASSRGGAANTGELFF
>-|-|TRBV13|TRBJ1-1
TGTGCCAGCAGCTTCGCAGGGGCGAACACTGAAGCTTTCTTT
CASSFAGANTEAFF
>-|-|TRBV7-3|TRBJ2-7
TGTGCCAGCACCTTGACTCGGAGCCCCTACGAGCAGTACTTC
CASTLTRSPYEQYF
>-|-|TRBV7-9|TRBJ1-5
TGTGCCAGCAGCGCGGACAGACCGAATCAGCCCCAGCATTTT
CASSADRPNQPQHF
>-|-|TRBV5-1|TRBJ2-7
TGCGCCAGCAGCTCAATGCCGGGGCCCTACGAGCAGTACTTC
CASSSMPGPYEQYF
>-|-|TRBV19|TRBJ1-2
TGTGCCAGTATGATCGCCGGGATGACGGGTGGCTACACCTTC
CASMIAGMTGGYTF
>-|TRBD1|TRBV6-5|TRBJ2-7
TGTGCCAGCAGGCCCGGACAGGTTACCTACGAGCAGTACTTC
CASRPGQVTYEQYF
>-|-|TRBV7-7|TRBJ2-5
TGTGCTAGCAGCCCTGACAACTTCCAAGAGACCCAGTACTTC
CASSPDNFQETQYF
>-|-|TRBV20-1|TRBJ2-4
TGCAGTGCTCTCCTGATGAATAGGCACTACTTC
CSALLMNRHYF
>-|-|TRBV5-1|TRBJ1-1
TGCGCCAGCAGCGACCCGGGAGGAAAAACTGAAGCTTTCTTT
CASSDPGGKTEAFF
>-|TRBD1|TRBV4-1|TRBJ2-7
TGCGCCAGCAGCCAAGAACACAAGGGGGCTGGGATCTACGAGCAGTACTTC
CASSQEHKGAGIYEQYF
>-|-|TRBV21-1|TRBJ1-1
TGTGCCAGCAGCGCCTGGGACAGAATGAACACTGAAGCTTTCTTT
CASSAWDRMNTEAFF
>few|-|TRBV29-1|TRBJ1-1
TGCAGCGACCGGCTCGGCGGCACTGAAGCTTTCTTT
CSDRLGGTEAFF
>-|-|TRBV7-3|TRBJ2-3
TGTGCCAGCAGCTTAATGGGCTCCACAGATACGCAGTATTTT
CASSLMGSTDTQYF
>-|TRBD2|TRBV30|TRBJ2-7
TGTGCCTGGAGTCCTACGGGAGGGTTCGAGCAGTACTTC
CAWSPTGGFEQYF
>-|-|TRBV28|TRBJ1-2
TGTGCCTCCTCGTTACAGGGAGTTGGCTACACCTTC
CASSLQGVGYTF
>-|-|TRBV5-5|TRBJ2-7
TGTGCCAGCAGCTTGGCAGGCAACTCCTACGAGCAGTACTTC
CASSLAGNSYEQYF
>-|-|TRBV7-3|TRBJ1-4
TGTGCCAGCAGCTTAGAAAGGGGAACTAATGAAAAACTGTTTTTT
CASSLERGTNEKLFF
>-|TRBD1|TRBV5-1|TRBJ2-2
TGCGCCAGCAGCTTGGAAGGGGGCGCGACCGGGGAGCTGTTTTTT
CASSLEGGATGELFF
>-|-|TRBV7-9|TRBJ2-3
TGTGCCAGCAGCGCTCCGGCGGGGAACACAGATACGCAGTATTTT
CASSAPAGNTDTQYF
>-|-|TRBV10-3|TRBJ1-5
TGTGCCATCAGTGACCAGGCGGGGAATCAGCCCCAGCATTTT
CAISDQAGNQPQHF
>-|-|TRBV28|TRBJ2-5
TGTGCCAGCAGCCCACAGCTTTTCCAAGAGACCCAGTACTTC
CASSPQLFQETQYF
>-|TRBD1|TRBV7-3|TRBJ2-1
TGTGCCAGCAGCTCCCCAGGGGGGACAGGCTACAATGAGCAGTTCTTC
CASSSPGGTGYNEQFF
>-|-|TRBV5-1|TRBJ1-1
TGCGCCAGCAGCTTGTCTAACCAGGCTGAAGCTTTCTTT
CASSLSNQAEAFF
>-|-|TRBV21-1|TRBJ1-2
TGTGCCAGCAGCGAAGGGGGCTACACCTTC
CASSEGGYTF
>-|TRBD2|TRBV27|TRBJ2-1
TGTGCCAGCAGTCCGGAGGGACTACTGAGCTCCTACAATGAGCAGTTCTTC
CASSPEGLLSSYNEQFF
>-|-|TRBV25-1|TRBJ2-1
TGTGCCAGCAGTGAATTTGGGGGGCGCCGTCCCTACAATGAGCAGTTCTTC
CASSEFGGRRPYNEQFF
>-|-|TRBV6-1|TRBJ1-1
TGTGCCAGCAGTGAAGAGGGGGTCACTGAAGCTTTCTTT
CASSEEGVTEAFF
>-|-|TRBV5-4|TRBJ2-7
TGTGCCAGCAGCTTGGCCAGGGGAAACGAGCAGTACTTC
CASSLARGNEQYF
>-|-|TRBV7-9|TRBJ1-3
TGTGCCAGCAGCTTGCTCGGGGGAAACACCATATATTTT
CASSLLGGNTIYF
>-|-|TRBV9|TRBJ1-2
TGTGCCAGCAGCGACGCAGGGGAAGCAGGCTACACCTTC
CASSDAGEAGYTF
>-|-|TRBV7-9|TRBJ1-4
TGTGCCAGCAGCTTCAGTGCAACTAATGAAAAACTGTTTTTT
CASSFSATNEKLFF
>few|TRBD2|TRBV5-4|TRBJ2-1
TGTGCCAGCAGCTTGGCCAAAGCGGGAGTATATGAGCAGTTCTTC
CASSLAKAGVYEQFF
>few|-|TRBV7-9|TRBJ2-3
TGTGCCAGCAACCACGGTAGAGATACGCAGTATTTT
CASNHGRDTQYF